This paragraph reports one TCR beta chain. Data came from immunoSEQ multiplex PCR; TCRdb stores just in-frame clones and leaves some out. The sample holds about 310,000 clones, 89% seen once. The data were taken from a study of blood T cell repertoires in COVID-19. V was clipped by 5 bases and J by 5 bases; unmatched bases: 5. CDR3 length equals 15 residues. Germline CDR1 and CDR2: LNHNV and YYDKDF (reference sequence). V usage is TRBV15 and J usage is TRBJ1-4, with TRBD1 identical over 10 bases. The specimen sequenced was PBMCs or T cells enriched from blood (not recorded which). This TCR derives from a woman aged 25 to 45 who had recovered from COVID-19. The CDR3 nucleotides are TGTGCCACCAGCGGGGGACAGGGGAAAAATGAAAAACTGTTTTTT. Amino acid sequence: CATSGGQGKNEKLFF.